The next 27 T cell receptor beta chains were all read from a single sample in a study of identical twins. TCRdb ran MiXCR on the 5' RACE reads and lists one entry per CDR3 protein. The repertoire consists of about 720,000 distinct CDR3 sequences, with about 20% occurring once and the leading ten covering roughly 13%. The same specimen was also included in a second study, on T cells expressing NK-cell markers.

The source material was PBMCs. The receptors were sampled from a woman aged 18 to 35 in good health.

This clonotype showed up many times. This chain links TRBV12-3 or TRBV12-4 with TRBJ2-5; TRBD2 is a possible D gene (6 bases). V was shortened by 2 bases and J by 2 bases, with 9 bases between the two germline ends. This CDR3 has 14 residues. CDR3 sequence (DNA): TGTGCCAGCAGTTTATTCGCGGGGCAAGAGACCCAGTACTTC. Translating it yields CASSLFAGQETQYF.

This sequence joins TRBV29-1 and TRBJ1-2; the D gene is possibly TRBD1 (5 bases). V was shortened by 6 bases and J by 8 bases, with 16 bases between the two germline ends. Germline CDR1 and CDR2: SQVTM and ANQGSEA. The CDR3 has 12 amino acids. The CDR3 region has the DNA TGCAGCGTGTTGATTGGTTGGGGGGGCTACACCTTC. Translating gives CSVLIGWGGYTF.

The chain carries TRBV30 and TRBJ2-3; tentatively, D is TRBD2 (7 bases). V lost 0 bases, J lost 6 bases, and 10 bases lay in between. The CDR3 is 13 amino acids. Germline V gene data show CDR1 as GTSNPN and CDR2 as SVGIG (reference sequence). The CDR3 region has the DNA TGTGCCTGGAGTGTAGGGGGGGACGATACGCAGTATTTT. Encoded protein: CAWSVGGDDTQYF.

The chain is built from TRBV9 and TRBJ2-1, with 10 bases that match TRBD2. There are 16 residues in the CDR3. Looked up from germline, CDR1 is SGDLS and CDR2 is YYNGEE. Trimming took 0 bases from V and 9 from J; bases not matched to a gene: 9. For the CDR3, the DNA is TGTGCCAGCAGCGTAGAACTAGCGGGGTTGGGGGGTGAGCAGTTCTTC. Amino acid sequence: CASSVELAGLGGEQFF.

The V and J genes are TRBV6-2 or TRBV6-3 and TRBJ2-5; D tentatively reads TRBD1 or TRBD2 (5 bases each). CDR3 size: 14 residues. Germline V gene sequence: CDR1 MNHEY, CDR2 SVGEGT. V gave up 2 bases and J gave up 3 bases, with 10 bases separating them. The CDR3 loop reads CASSYRGTEETQYF. The CDR3 DNA sequence: TGTGCCAGCAGTTACAGAGGGACCGAAGAGACCCAGTACTTC.

This clonotype was found a few times. This chain connects TRBV12-3 or TRBV12-4 to TRBJ2-1; D remains ambiguous. V was cut by 7 bases and J by 12 bases, with 13 bases left in between. This CDR3 has 11 residues. The CDR3 reads CASIGPFGQFF. CDR3 DNA: TGTGCCAGCATCGGACCGTTCGGGCAGTTCTTC.

This clonotype turned up a few times. This sequence joins TRBV12-3 or TRBV12-4 and TRBJ1-2; 7 nucleotides agree with TRBD1. V lost 6 bases, J lost 8 bases, and 9 bases stayed unmatched. This CDR3 spans 13 amino acids. CDR3 DNA: TGTGCCAGCAGCCTCGGACAGGTGAAAGGCTACACCTTC. Protein sequence: CASSLGQVKGYTF.

The chain has TRBV7-9 and TRBJ2-5; no clear D gene. The ends were cut back, 1 base at V and 2 bases at J, with 11 bases in the middle. CDR1 SEHNR and CDR2 FQNEAQ come from the germline V gene (reference sequence). This CDR3 region has 15 residues. CDR3 protein: CASSLGSSRQETQYF. CDR3 nucleotides: TGTGCCAGCAGCTTAGGTTCCTCAAGACAAGAGACCCAGTACTTC.

CDR3 loop: CSAVGVHTEAFF. CDR3 bases: TGCAGTGCAGTCGGGGTTCACACTGAAGCTTTCTTT. The chain has TRBV20-1 and TRBJ1-1; no clear D gene. Germline V lookup: CDR1 DFQATT, CDR2 SNEGSKA (reference sequence). The CDR3 runs to 12 residues. With 6 bases removed from V and 3 bases from J, the gap between germline ends came to 11 bases.

V gene TRBV20-1 combines with J gene TRBJ2-5; 8 bases fit TRBD2. The CDR3 totals 17 residues. CDR1 is DFQATT and CDR2 is SNEGSKA in the germline V gene (reference sequence). V shed 1 base and J 1 base; nucleotides not matched to a gene: 11. The CDR3 is CSARAGRASGLQETQYF. CDR3 DNA sequence: TGCAGTGCTAGAGCTGGTCGGGCTAGCGGGCTCCAAGAGACCCAGTACTTC.

This chain uses TRBV12-3 or TRBV12-4 with TRBJ2-3; 9 nucleotides line up with TRBD2. The CDR3 consists of 16 residues. Losses at the gene ends were 3 bases for V and 2 bases for J; bases not matched to a gene: 6. The CDR3: CASSFTAGGITDTQYF. Here the CDR3 DNA reads TGTGCCAGCAGTTTTACCGCGGGGGGGATCACAGATACGCAGTATTTT.

The chain combines TRBV29-1 with TRBJ1-2; 7 nucleotides agree with TRBD1. Per germline, CDR1 SQVTM and CDR2 ANQGSEA. Germline trimming cut 0 bases from V and 8 bases from J; bases unmatched to any gene: 9. The CDR3 consists of 14 residues. DNA for the CDR3: TGCAGCGTTGAAGATTGGCCGGGACAGCGCGGCTACACCTTC. The encoded protein is CSVEDWPGQRGYTF.

V and J are TRBV4-2 and TRBJ2-7, with a weak D call TRBD2 (5 bases). With 8 bases removed from V and 6 bases from J, the gap between germline ends came to 17 bases. Germline V lookup: CDR1 LGHNA, CDR2 YNFKEQ. This CDR3 is built from 13 residues. The CDR3 coding sequence is TGTGCCAGCGCCTCCGGCGGGCCCCGCGAGCAGTACTTC. Protein product: CASASGGPREQYF.

This clonotype was observed at least ten times. Compared with germline, one end of the junction differs, possibly owing to a read error. The chain recombines TRBV5-1 with TRBJ2-1; the D gene is possibly TRBD2 (5 bases). This CDR3 is 13 amino acids long. Per the germline V gene, CDR1 is SGHRS and CDR2 is YFSETQ. CDR3 coding DNA: TGTGCCAGCAGCCTCGGACTTGACAATGAGCAGTTCTTC. Amino acid sequence: CASSLGLDNEQFF.

The chain links TRBV4-1 to TRBJ2-5; 8 nucleotides match TRBD1. This CDR3 is built from 16 residues. Trimming removed 6 bases from V and 2 bases from J; junction bases left unmatched: 11. Per the germline V gene, CDR1 is MGHRA and CDR2 is YSYEKL. The CDR3 region is CASRPTGQARQETQYF. Written as DNA, the CDR3 is TGCGCCAGCAGGCCTACGGGACAGGCAAGACAAGAGACCCAGTACTTC.

The V and J genes are TRBV6-1 and TRBJ2-1; D tentatively fits TRBD1 or TRBD2 (5 bases each). The ends were cut back, 7 bases at V and 0 bases at J, with 13 bases in the middle. Germline V gene lookup returns CDR1 MNHNS and CDR2 SASEGT. This CDR3 region has 15 residues. The CDR3 spells CASKGRHSSYNEQFF. CDR3 coding DNA: TGTGCCAGCAAGGGGAGACATAGCTCCTACAATGAGCAGTTCTTC.

V gene TRBV6-1 combines with J gene TRBJ1-1; no definite D call. V was cut by 2 bases and J by 8 bases, with 9 bases left in between. CDR3 size: 12 residues. Germline values: CDR1 MNHNS, CDR2 SASEGT. The CDR3 DNA reads TGTGCCAGCAGTGAACATGGACTGGAAGCTTTCTTT. Translated: CASSEHGLEAFF.

This clonotype was observed a few times. J is TRBJ2-1 and V is TRBV20-1; TRBD2 matches 16 bases. This CDR3 has 15 residues. V lost 3 bases and J lost 8; bases outside the gene matches: 4. Germline V gives CDR1 DFQATT, CDR2 SNEGSKA (reference sequence). CDR3 sequence reads: CSASGTSGGAHEQFF. The DNA for the CDR3 is TGCAGTGCTAGTGGGACTAGCGGGGGGGCTCATGAGCAGTTCTTC.

This clonotype occurred a few times. V gene TRBV3-1 combines with J gene TRBJ2-1; 7 bases are a match to TRBD2. The trim removed 2 bases at V and 5 bases at J, leaving 12 bases unmatched. This CDR3 spans 17 amino acids. Germline V gene lookup returns CDR1 LGHDT and CDR2 YNNKEL (reference sequence). This CDR3 is CASSQHHRTRTHNEQFF. The CDR3 DNA follows: TGTGCCAGCAGCCAACATCATAGGACTAGGACACACAATGAGCAGTTCTTC.

In its sample, this clonotype was seen a few times. The chain uses TRBV24-1 and TRBJ2-1, with 9 bases fitting TRBD1. The CDR3 is 15 amino acids. The junction had 8 bases not matched to a gene; V was cut back by 5 bases and J by 7 bases. The germline gives CDR1 KGHDR, CDR2 SFDVKD. CDR3 DNA sequence: TGTGCCACCAGTGGAACAGGGGGCAATGGGAATGAGCAGTTCTTC. This encodes CATSGTGGNGNEQFF.

This clonotype was seen more than once but under ten times. The chain couples TRBV7-9 to TRBJ2-1, with D uncertain. With 3 bases removed from V and 6 bases from J, the gap between germline ends came to 9 bases. Germline V CDR1 and CDR2: SEHNR, FQNEAQ (reference sequence). The CDR3 covers 13 residues. The CDR3 here is CASSFVVSNEQFF. The CDR3 DNA reads TGTGCCAGCAGCTTTGTAGTAAGCAATGAGCAGTTCTTC.

The chain's CDR3 is CASSSLRGASTDTQYF. CDR3 bases: TGTGCCAGCAGTTCCCTGCGGGGGGCGAGCACAGATACGCAGTATTTT. The chain carries TRBV27 and TRBJ2-3, with 8 bases identical to TRBD2. The germline V gene has CDR1 MNHEY and CDR2 SMNVEV (reference sequence). There are 16 residues in the CDR3. V trimming: 4 bases; J trimming: 0 bases; junction bases outside the gene matches: 6.

The chain carries TRBV12-3 or TRBV12-4 and TRBJ2-2; 8 bases are a match to TRBD2. V gave up 5 bases and J gave up 2 bases; unmatched junction bases: 7. The length of the CDR3 is 16 residues. In DNA form, the CDR3 reads TGTGCCAGCAGTCCGGGGGGGGGACACAACACCGGGGAGCTGTTTTTT. Amino acids: CASSPGGGHNTGELFF.

The V gene is TRBV7-9, the J gene TRBJ2-7; tentative D call: TRBD2 (6 bases). Germline assignment: CDR1 SEHNR and CDR2 FQNEAQ (reference sequence). V dropped 2 bases and J dropped 2 bases, with 13 bases sitting between them. This CDR3 is 15 amino acids long. The CDR3 bases are TGTGCCAGCAGCTTAACCGGGGGTACCACCTACGAGCAGTACTTC. As protein: CASSLTGGTTYEQYF.

The rearrangement uses TRBV27 and TRBJ2-5; D unresolved. CDR1 and CDR2 from the germline V gene are MNHEY and SMNVEV (reference sequence). CDR3 size: 13 residues. Trimming cost V 5 bases and J 1 base, with 8 bases left between them. For the CDR3, the DNA is TGTGCCAGCAGTCCCTTAACCCAAGAGACCCAGTACTTC. It specifies CASSPLTQETQYF.

The V call is TRBV6-5, the J call TRBJ2-3, with 11 positions matching TRBD2. Germline trimming cut 4 bases from V and 5 bases from J; bases unmatched to any gene: 5. Germline CDR1 reads MNHEY; CDR2 reads SVGAGI. The CDR3 loop spans 15 amino acids. CDR3 nucleotides: TGTGCCAGCAGTTCCGTAGCGGGAGGGGGAGATACGCAGTATTTT. The encoded protein is CASSSVAGGGDTQYF.

The table lists this clonotype with a few counts. The chain joins TRBV20-1 to TRBJ2-5; 8 positions match TRBD2. Trimming removed 6 bases from V and 7 bases from J; junction bases left unmatched: 10. The CDR3 extends over 13 amino acids. CDR1 is DFQATT and CDR2 is SNEGSKA in the germline V gene (reference sequence). The DNA of the CDR3 is TGCAGTGCCCCGCGGGGGGCCATCGGGACCCAGTACTTC. Translated, it gives CSAPRGAIGTQYF.